This T cell receptor beta chain was obtained from a study of T cells in Graves' hyperthyroidism and ophthalmopathy. Comment on this clonotype: Just one base apart from a much larger clone, this may be a read error.

In germline, CDR1 is MNHEY, CDR2 SVGAGI. This CDR3 has 13 amino acids. Amplified TCR beta CDR3 regions came from RNA transcripts. In the first-round RT-PCR of the TCR CDR3, the HTBI primer set was used. TCRdb itself ran the multiplex PCR reads through MiXCR, one entry per CDR3 protein. Of around 200,000 distinct CDR3 sequences in the sample, about 17% were seen once. This TCR came from a woman aged 45-60 years with Graves' hyperthyroidism. Sequenced material: blood. The chain is built from TRBV6-5 and TRBJ2-1; D is ambiguous. CDR3 DNA: TGTGCCAGCAGTTACGGCCCCCACTATGAGCAGTCCTTC. Its protein is CASSYGPHYEQSF.